This T cell receptor (beta chain) was captured in a study of cytotoxic CD8 clonotypes in ibrutinib-treated CLL. Study-wide points: The study sampled sustained-remission and progressing patients at different times.

Points on this clone: Antigen unknown.

V lost 4 bases, J lost 7 bases, and 7 bases stayed unmatched. The V gene's germline CDR1 is LNHDA and CDR2 SQIVND (reference sequence). This CDR3 is built from 15 residues. Assay: immunoSEQ multiplex PCR; the TCRdb copy retains only in-frame clones and omits some. The sample has some 50,000 clones; 56% are singletons. The sequencing used PBMCs, collected after 24 months of ibrutinib treatment. The receptor comes from a human donor with chronic lymphocytic leukemia. This chain uses TRBV19 with TRBJ2-2; TRBD1 matches 9 bases. For the CDR3, the DNA is TGTGCCAGTAGTAGACAGGGGGAAAGAGGCGGGGAGCTGTTTTTT. This translates into CASSRQGERGGELFF.